This T cell receptor (beta chain) was obtained from a study of somatic mutations in cytotoxic T cells in rheumatoid arthritis. About the research overall: After diagnosis, patient blood (over 29 ml EDTA) was drawn right away, before any treatment was given.

Study-wide points: A largest CD8+ clone above 20% of CD8+ cells occurred in about an eighth of the roughly 60 patients.

This clone was recorded a few times. The antigen remains undetermined. Germline V gives CDR1 MNHEY, CDR2 SVGAGI. V was shortened by 2 bases and J by 0 bases, with 8 bases between the two germline ends. This CDR3 region has 15 residues. Assay used: immunoSEQ multiplex PCR; TCRdb lists only in-frame clones, some missing. The profile shows approximately 5,000 clones, approximately 80% of them singletons. The J gene is TRBJ2-1, the V gene TRBV6-5; D remains unclear. Sequencing input: CD8+ T cells sorted from blood. The receptor was isolated from a man between 65 and 85 years old with rheumatoid arthritis. CDR3 nucleotide sequence: TGTGCCAGCAGTTACATGGCAAGCTCCTACAATGAGCAGTTCTTC. Amino acid sequence: CASSYMASSYNEQFF.